One and the same sample provided the 25 T cell receptor beta chains below, sequenced in a study of blood T cell repertoires in COVID-19. TCRdb keeps only in-frame clones here, not all; method: immunoSEQ multiplex PCR. Here the sample spans roughly 110,000 clones, about four fifths being singletons. The sample was peripheral blood. These receptor sequences come from a woman in her sixties or seventies with acute or convalescent COVID-19.

Regarding this clone: Other nucleotide sequences from this sample produce the same CDR3. V usage is TRBV5-1 and J usage is TRBJ1-1; D is unclear. V lost 0 bases and J lost 5, with 11 bases in between. CDR1 and CDR2 (germline): SGHRS, YFSETQ. The CDR3 has 14 amino acids. CDR3 region: CASSLGEGGTEAFF. Written as DNA, the CDR3 is TGCGCCAGCAGCTTGGGGGAGGGTGGGACTGAAGCTTTCTTT.

This clone was observed a single time. This chain links TRBV7-8 with TRBJ1-6; tentatively, D is TRBD1 (6 bases). The germline V and J ends were trimmed by 1 base and 7 bases, with 14 bases remaining between them. Germline loops: CDR1 SGHVS, CDR2 FQNEAQ. The CDR3 totals 16 residues. As DNA, the CDR3 is TGTGCCAGCAGCTTAGGTCGGGGGGCGCGGAATTCACCCCTCCACTTT. Protein product: CASSLGRGARNSPLHF.

The chain recombines TRBV3-1 (or the pseudogene TRBV3-2) with TRBJ1-1; 9 bases agree with TRBD1. Looked up from germline, CDR1 is LGHDT and CDR2 is YNNKEL (reference sequence). The ends lost 4 bases at V and 1 base at J; junction bases unmatched: 4. The CDR3 consists of 15 residues. Here the CDR3 reads CASSRGQGKNTEAFF. Here the CDR3 DNA reads TGTGCCAGCAGCCGAGGACAGGGGAAGAACACTGAAGCTTTCTTT.

This chain connects TRBV29-1 to TRBJ2-7, with 10 nucleotides matching TRBD2. The V and J ends lost 6 bases and 4 bases, in that order; junction bases with no gene match: 9. Germline V gives CDR1 SQVTM, CDR2 ANQGSEA. The CDR3 has 14 amino acids. DNA of the CDR3: TGCAGCGTGACCCGAGCGGGAGGGAAATACGAGCAGTACTTC. Amino acids: CSVTRAGGKYEQYF.

This chain connects TRBV3-1 (or the pseudogene TRBV3-2) to TRBJ1-1; perhaps TRBD1 as D (6 bases). CDR1 LGHDT and CDR2 YNNKEL come from the germline V gene (reference sequence). The CDR3 runs to 14 residues. Trimming took 4 bases from V and 4 from J, leaving 13 bases between them. The CDR3 here is CASSPRGTGTEAFF. CDR3 in DNA: TGTGCCAGCAGCCCCAGGGGTACTGGCACTGAAGCTTTCTTT.

The CDR3 reads CASRRQGYSNQPQHF. The DNA for the CDR3 is TGTGCCAGCAGAAGACAGGGGTATAGCAATCAGCCCCAGCATTTT. The genes are TRBV2 and TRBJ1-5, with 8 nucleotides matching TRBD1. The trim removed 6 bases at V and 0 bases at J, leaving 4 bases unmatched. This CDR3 region has 15 residues. Looked up from germline, CDR1 is SNHLY and CDR2 is FYNNEI. Filled out from reference TRBV2 and TRBJ1-5, the complete variable domain reads EPEVTQTPSHQVTQMGQEVILRCVPISNHLYFYWYRQILGQKVEFLVSFYNNEISEKSEIFDDQFSVERPDGSNFTLKIRSTKLEDSAMYFCASRRQGYSNQPQHFGDGTRLSIL.

The chain couples TRBV11-2 to TRBJ1-1, with 9 bases identical to TRBD1. CDR1 and CDR2 (germline): SGHAT, FQNNGV. The CDR3 length is 17 residues. Losses at the gene ends were 4 bases for V and 3 bases for J; bases not matched to a gene: 12. In nucleotides, the CDR3 is TGTGCCAGCAGCTCCCCATGGGGCGGGACAGGGTACACTGAAGCTTTCTTT. Translated, it gives CASSSPWGGTGYTEAFF.

This sequence joins TRBV6-2 or TRBV6-3 and TRBJ2-1, with TRBD2 identical over 7 bases. The germline CDR1 and CDR2 sequences are MNHEY and SVGEGT. Trimming took 6 bases from V and 8 from J; bases not matched to a gene: 13. This CDR3 contains 15 residues. CDR3 coding DNA: TGTGCCAGCAGCGAGTGGGACTACGACCCCGATGAGCAGTTCTTC. It specifies CASSEWDYDPDEQFF.

This chain joins TRBV11-3 and TRBJ2-5, with D possibly being TRBD1 (5 bases). The CDR3 is 15 residues long. Looked up from germline, CDR1 is SGHNT and CDR2 is YENEEA. Trimming removed 1 base from V and 2 bases from J, with 11 bases in between. The CDR3, as DNA: TGTGCCAGCAGCTTAGGGCAGGGTCGACAAGAGACCCAGTACTTC. It encodes CASSLGQGRQETQYF.

The rearrangement uses TRBV29-1 and TRBJ2-7, with D perhaps matching TRBD2 (5 bases). This CDR3 comprises 12 residues. Trimming removed 4 bases from V and 5 bases from J, with 12 bases in between. Germline V gene lookup returns CDR1 SQVTM and CDR2 ANQGSEA. CDR3: CSVAWRGNEQYF. CDR3 DNA sequence: TGCAGCGTTGCCTGGAGAGGGAACGAGCAGTACTTC.

The genes are TRBV7-2 and TRBJ2-5; 15 bases fit TRBD2. This CDR3 has 18 amino acids. Germline V gives CDR1 SGHTA, CDR2 FQGNSA. The V and J ends lost 4 bases and 2 bases, in that order; junction bases with no gene match: 8. This CDR3 reads CASSSGLAGGPGQETQYF. CDR3 DNA sequence: TGTGCCAGCAGCTCCGGACTAGCGGGAGGGCCGGGACAAGAGACCCAGTACTTC.

The chain employs TRBV6-1 and TRBJ2-5, with D maybe TRBD2 (6 bases). This CDR3 is 17 amino acids long. Germline V gene sequence: CDR1 MNHNS, CDR2 SASEGT. V lost 4 bases and J 6 bases, leaving 24 bases between the germline ends. The CDR3 nucleotides are TGTGCCAGCAGTGTTCTCGGTGTGGCTGGCGGAGGGCAGACCCAGTACTTC. Amino acid sequence: CASSVLGVAGGGQTQYF.

The chain carries TRBV4-1 and TRBJ2-5; 10 bases are a match to TRBD2. The germline CDR1 and CDR2 sequences are MGHRA and YSYEKL. J lost 0 bases, V lost 0 bases, and 10 bases had no gene match. CDR3 size: 19 residues. The CDR3 region has the DNA TGCGCCAGCAGCCAAGATCCGAGCGGGGGGGCCGGGTACCAAGAGACCCAGTACTTC. It specifies CASSQDPSGGAGYQETQYF.

The V and J genes are TRBV27 and TRBJ2-7; 10 positions match TRBD2. The V gene end was trimmed by 0 bases and the J gene end by 7 bases; junction bases not matched to a gene: 12. Germline CDR1 and CDR2: MNHEY and SMNVEV (reference sequence). CDR3 length: 17 residues. In DNA form, the CDR3 reads TGTGCCAGCAGTTTATCCCCGTTTCTAGCGGGAGCGGGAGAGCAGTACTTC. Encoded protein: CASSLSPFLAGAGEQYF.

The V call is TRBV25-1, the J call TRBJ2-5, with 8 bases fitting TRBD2. The CDR3 length is 13 residues. Germline CDR1 MGHDK, CDR2 SYGVNS. CDR3 coding DNA: TGTGCATCCGGGGCGGGGGGTAAGGAGACCCAGTACTTC. Residues: CASGAGGKETQYF.

The V and J genes are TRBV5-1 and TRBJ1-2; D may be TRBD1 (6 bases). The CDR3 is 16 residues long. Trimming cost V 3 bases and J 3 bases, with 18 bases left between them. CDR1 is SGHRS, CDR2 YFSETQ, per germline. CDR3: CASSSSTGLLDYGYTF. CDR3 sequence (DNA): TGCGCCAGCAGCTCATCAACAGGGCTGTTAGACTATGGCTACACCTTC.

CDR3 nucleotides: TGTGCCAGCAGTTCCCTGAGCACCGGGGAGCTGTTTTTT. Its translation is CASSSLSTGELFF. This chain links TRBV12-3 or TRBV12-4 with TRBJ2-2; D call uncertain. CDR3 length: 13 amino acids. Trimming removed 4 bases at V and 4 bases at J, with 7 bases between.

In this sample, this clone turned up once. The V and J genes are TRBV29-1 and TRBJ2-5; 7 bases are shared with TRBD2. V lost 7 bases, J lost 1 base, and 12 bases stayed unmatched. This CDR3 contains 15 residues. Germline V lookup: CDR1 SQVTM, CDR2 ANQGSEA. The CDR3 region has the DNA TGCAGCGGTTCCCACCCGGGGGAGGGCCAAGAGACCCAGTACTTC. Translating it yields CSGSHPGEGQETQYF.

The gene calls are TRBV5-4 and TRBJ2-1; 13 bases fit TRBD2. The germline CDR1 and CDR2 sequences are SGHNT and YYREEE (reference sequence). The ends lost 2 bases at V and 9 bases at J; junction bases unmatched: 5. The CDR3 loop spans 15 amino acids. CDR3 residues: CASSFGLAGESEQFF. For the CDR3, the DNA is TGTGCCAGCAGCTTCGGACTAGCGGGAGAGTCTGAGCAGTTCTTC.

The chain employs TRBV30 and TRBJ2-7, with D uncertain. CDR1 and CDR2 from the germline V gene are GTSNPN and SVGIG (reference sequence). Trimming took 4 bases from V and 1 from J, leaving 14 bases between them. The CDR3 is 14 residues long. The CDR3 loop reads CAWKPANRSYEQYF. The DNA of the CDR3 is TGTGCCTGGAAGCCCGCTAACAGATCCTACGAGCAGTACTTC.

The chain uses TRBV28 and TRBJ1-1; D call uncertain. The CDR3 totals 13 residues. Germline-derived CDR1 and CDR2 are MDHEN and SYDVKM. Trimming took 3 bases from V and 2 from J, leaving 7 bases between them. CDR3 sequence (DNA): TGTGCCAGCAGTTTTTCGCGTAACACTGAAGCTTTCTTT. The encoded protein is CASSFSRNTEAFF.

The sample holds one count of this clone. This chain joins TRBV7-8 and TRBJ1-5; D unresolved. This CDR3 is built from 14 residues. Trimming took 4 bases from V and 7 from J, leaving 14 bases between them. Germline CDR1 is SGHVS and CDR2 is FQNEAQ. The CDR3 loop is CASSSREAKQPQHF. The CDR3 DNA is TGTGCCAGCAGCTCCCGGGAGGCGAAGCAGCCCCAGCATTTT.

The chain couples TRBV18 to TRBJ1-4; D might be TRBD1 (6 bases). Germline V gene sequence: CDR1 KGHSH, CDR2 LQKENI. The CDR3 spans 13 residues. The V gene lost 4 bases and the J gene lost 7 bases, with 10 bases spanning the gap. The CDR3 region is CASSQDSFEKLFF. CDR3 bases: TGTGCCAGCTCACAGGACAGTTTTGAAAAACTGTTTTTT.

This clone has only a few counts. The genes are TRBV10-3 and TRBJ1-1, with no clear D. The CDR3 extends over 13 amino acids. The germline gives CDR1 ENHRY, CDR2 SYGVKD. Trimming pared 1 base from V and 6 bases from J, leaving 9 bases between. This chain's CDR3 is CAISELRESEAFF. CDR3 nucleotide sequence: TGTGCCATCAGTGAGTTAAGAGAGTCTGAAGCTTTCTTT.

The V gene is TRBV2, the J gene TRBJ1-1; D is undetermined. Deletions cut 4 bases from V and 5 bases from J, with 17 bases between. Germline-derived CDR1 and CDR2 are SNHLY and FYNNEI. CDR3 length equals 15 residues. The CDR3 DNA is TGTGCCAGCAGTGCCCGTCGGCACCTGAGGACTGAAGCTTTCTTT. Translation gives CASSARRHLRTEAFF.